One sample yielded the 25 T cell receptor beta chains listed below, sequenced in a study of blood T cell repertoires in COVID-19. Sequenced by immunoSEQ multiplex PCR; TCRdb stores in-frame clones only, minus some. The top ten hold 9.5% to 15% of the sample, which has about 220,000 clones, more than 70% seen once. Sequenced input: peripheral blood. The origin of the receptors is a human donor in a cohort sampled during active COVID-19.

This rearrangement joins TRBV7-9 to TRBJ1-5, with D possibly TRBD1 on 6 matching bases. The CDR3 is 14 residues long. The V gene's germline CDR1 is SEHNR and CDR2 FQNEAQ (reference sequence). V was shortened by 4 bases and J by 2 bases, with 9 bases between the two germline ends. CDR3 amino acids: CASSWGGGNQPQHF. For the CDR3, the DNA is TGTGCCAGCAGCTGGGGGGGCGGCAATCAGCCCCAGCATTTT.

The gene calls are TRBV5-1 and TRBJ2-1; 9 bases are a match to TRBD2. V shed 4 bases and J 9 bases; nucleotides not matched to a gene: 8. Germline V lookup: CDR1 SGHRS, CDR2 YFSETQ. CDR3 length: 14 residues. CDR3 loop: CASSRSGGLGEQFF. DNA of the CDR3: TGCGCCAGCAGCCGAAGCGGGGGGCTGGGTGAGCAGTTCTTC.

This clone has a count of ten or more. The chain links TRBV27 to TRBJ1-2; 8 bases agree with TRBD1. Germline CDR1 MNHEY, CDR2 SMNVEV (reference sequence). V shed 3 bases, J shed 7 bases, and the junction held 4 bases outside the gene matches. The CDR3 is 13 residues long. The CDR3 sequence: CASSLIQGGGYTF. Written as DNA, the CDR3 is TGTGCCAGCAGTTTGATACAGGGGGGTGGCTACACCTTC.

The chain recombines TRBV4-3 with TRBJ2-2; 12 bases fit TRBD1. The junction had 10 bases not matched to a gene; V was cut back by 2 bases and J by 0 bases. Per the germline V gene, CDR1 is LGHNA and CDR2 is YSLEER. The length of the CDR3 is 20 residues. The CDR3 sequence is CASSQRSWGQGAPNTGELFF. DNA for the CDR3: TGCGCCAGCAGCCAAAGGTCTTGGGGACAGGGGGCGCCGAACACCGGGGAGCTGTTTTTT.

V usage is TRBV28 and J usage is TRBJ1-3, with D hard to call. Trimming shortened V by 6 bases and J by 2 bases, and 11 bases separated the two germline ends. Germline V gives CDR1 MDHEN, CDR2 SYDVKM. The CDR3 totals 14 residues. Here the CDR3 reads CASSTGGTGNTIYF. The CDR3 DNA sequence: TGTGCCAGCAGCACGGGAGGGACTGGAAACACCATATATTTT.

The chain employs TRBV11-2 and TRBJ1-1; D is possibly TRBD1 (5 bases). Trimming removed 5 bases from V and 5 bases from J, with 12 bases in between. The germline gives CDR1 SGHAT, CDR2 FQNNGV. The length of the CDR3 is 13 residues. The CDR3 coding sequence is TGTGCCAGCAGCACGACCAGGGAAACTGAAGCTTTCTTT. It codes for CASSTTRETEAFF.

The chain employs TRBV12-3 or TRBV12-4 and TRBJ2-1; D gene unclear. Trimming pared 3 bases from V and 16 bases from J, leaving 16 bases between. The CDR3 runs 12 residues. The CDR3 sequence is CASSFEVGFTFF. In DNA form, the CDR3 reads TGTGCCAGCAGTTTCGAGGTTGGCTTTACCTTCTTC.

This clone showed up just a few times. This chain connects TRBV4-2 to TRBJ2-5, with TRBD1 matching 9 bases. The ends lost 0 bases at V and 4 bases at J; junction bases unmatched: 12. CDR1 and CDR2 (germline): LGHNA, YNFKEQ. The CDR3 is made up of 18 amino acids. The CDR3 loop is CASSQDPITGGGGETQYF. Written as DNA, the CDR3 is TGTGCCAGCAGCCAAGATCCCATTACAGGGGGCGGAGGAGAGACCCAGTACTTC.

This clone was seen more than once but under ten times. The chain employs TRBV2 and TRBJ1-1; no definite D call. CDR3 length: 13 amino acids. Between the trimmed V and J ends, which lost 4 bases and 1 base, there was a span of 7 bases. CDR1 SNHLY and CDR2 FYNNEI come from the germline V gene. CDR3 region: CASSVEQNTEAFF. CDR3 nucleotide sequence: TGTGCCAGCAGTGTTGAGCAGAACACTGAAGCTTTCTTT.

The chain combines TRBV5-1 with TRBJ2-3; a possible D gene is TRBD2 (6 bases). The CDR3 covers 16 residues. The germline V gene encodes CDR1 SGHRS and CDR2 YFSETQ. V shed 6 bases and J shed 2 bases, with 19 bases lying between them. CDR3 DNA: TGCGCCAGCAACCGGGACTTCGGGCTTCTCACAGATACGCAGTATTTT. As protein: CASNRDFGLLTDTQYF.

The CDR3 loop reads CASSDRVTDTQYF. The CDR3 DNA reads as TGTGCCAGCAGCGACAGGGTCACAGATACGCAGTATTTT. V gene TRBV5-8 combines with J gene TRBJ2-3; 7 bases fit TRBD1. J gave up 2 bases and V 4 bases, and 1 base lay outside the gene matches. The CDR3 runs 13 residues. Germline assignment: CDR1 SGHTS and CDR2 YDEGEE.

This chain links TRBV19 with TRBJ2-5; D uncertain. The CDR3 is made up of 13 amino acids. The V gene lost 3 bases and the J gene lost 3 bases, with 8 bases spanning the gap. Germline CDR1 reads LNHDA; CDR2 reads SQIVND (reference sequence). This chain's CDR3 is CASSIHKEETQYF. CDR3 nucleotide sequence: TGTGCCAGTAGTATCCACAAAGAAGAGACCCAGTACTTC.

There are a few counts of this clone. The V and J genes are TRBV7-9 and TRBJ1-1, with D hard to call. Germline V gene sequence: CDR1 SEHNR, CDR2 FQNEAQ (reference sequence). Trimming cost V 4 bases and J 0 bases, with 18 bases left between them. This CDR3 comprises 17 residues. The CDR3 coding sequence is TGTGCCAGCAGCTCCTCGACCACGAGGGTGGTGAACACTGAAGCTTTCTTT. Its protein is CASSSSTTRVVNTEAFF.

The chain couples TRBV19 to TRBJ1-5; TRBD1 agrees at 7 bases. The CDR3 has 14 residues. V lost 7 bases and J lost 3; bases outside the gene matches: 6. Germline V CDR1 and CDR2: LNHDA, SQIVND (reference sequence). In nucleotides, the CDR3 is TGTGCCAGTACCTTGACAGGGCTCAATCAGCCCCAGCATTTT. It specifies CASTLTGLNQPQHF. Full variable domain (missing parts from reference TRBV19 and TRBJ1-5): DGGITQSPKYLFRKEGQNVTLSCEQNLNHDAMYWYRQDPGQGLRLIYYSQIVNDFQKGDIAEGYSVSREKKESFPLTVTSAQKNPTAFYLCASTLTGLNQPQHFGDGTRLSIL.

A note on this clone: Additional DNA sequences in this sample encode the identical CDR3. The genes are TRBV28 and TRBJ1-1; unclear D gene. Trimming left V 2 bases short and J 1 base short, with 5 bases between. There are 13 residues in the CDR3. The germline gives CDR1 MDHEN, CDR2 SYDVKM. CDR3 bases: TGTGCCAGCAGTTTAAGCGGGAACACTGAAGCTTTCTTT. This codes for CASSLSGNTEAFF.

V and J are TRBV5-1 and TRBJ2-2, with D possibly TRBD1 on 5 matching bases. This CDR3 is built from 13 residues. The germline V gene has CDR1 SGHRS and CDR2 YFSETQ. V was cut by 3 bases and J by 7 bases, with 10 bases left in between. CDR3 protein: CASSWQGDGELFF. The CDR3, as DNA: TGCGCCAGCAGCTGGCAAGGGGACGGGGAGCTGTTTTTT.

V and J are TRBV28 and TRBJ1-5; D call uncertain. Germline V gene data show CDR1 as MDHEN and CDR2 as SYDVKM. Trimming pared 4 bases from V and 4 bases from J, leaving 14 bases between. CDR3 length equals 15 residues. In DNA, the CDR3 is TGTGCCAGCAGTTCCTCGGGATCTGGGAATCAGCCCCAGCATTTT. This sequence encodes CASSSSGSGNQPQHF. The full variable domain, rest sourced from reference TRBV28 and TRBJ1-5, is DVKVTQSSRYLVKRTGEKVFLECVQDMDHENMFWYRQDPGLGLRLIYFSYDVKMKEKGDIPEGYSVSREKKERFSLILESASTNQTSMYLCASSSSGSGNQPQHFGDGTRLSIL.

J is TRBJ1-5 and V is TRBV7-2; 7 positions match TRBD1. The V gene's germline CDR1 is SGHTA and CDR2 FQGNSA. V was clipped by 5 bases and J by 2 bases; unmatched bases: 0. The CDR3 contains 13 residues. This CDR3 reads CASSTGGNQPQHF. The CDR3 nucleotides are TGTGCCAGCAGCACAGGGGGCAATCAGCCCCAGCATTTT.

This chain uses TRBV7-9 with TRBJ2-7, with 7 bases aligning to TRBD1. Germline lookup yields CDR1 SEHNR and CDR2 FQNEAQ (reference sequence). The CDR3 is 15 residues long. Unmatched junction bases numbered 16, after V lost 11 bases and J lost 3 bases. The CDR3 coding sequence is TGTGCCGAATCCCTCCCGGCGGCAGGGGGCTACGAGCAGTACTTC. Translating it yields CAESLPAAGGYEQYF.

The J gene is TRBJ1-1, the V gene TRBV3-1 (or the pseudogene TRBV3-2); D is undetermined. This CDR3 spans 13 amino acids. V was clipped by 6 bases and J by 0 bases, with 8 bases between them. CDR1 is LGHDT and CDR2 is YNNKEL in the germline V gene (reference sequence). The chain's CDR3 is CASRSRVNTEAFF. The CDR3 DNA sequence: TGTGCCAGCAGGAGTAGAGTGAACACTGAAGCTTTCTTT.

CDR3 DNA sequence: TGTGCCACACAACAAGCGGGCGCGAACACCGGGGAGCTGTTTTTT. This encodes CATQQAGANTGELFF. The rearrangement links TRBV24-1 to TRBJ2-2, with a weak D call TRBD2 (6 bases). Germline CDR1 is KGHDR and CDR2 is SFDVKD. This CDR3 has 15 amino acids. Between the trimmed V and J ends, which lost 10 bases and 0 bases, there was a span of 14 bases.

The chain carries TRBV4-3 and TRBJ1-2, with TRBD1 matching over 7 bases. Germline V gives CDR1 LGHNA, CDR2 YSLEER. The CDR3 is made up of 15 amino acids. J lost 2 bases, V lost 3 bases, and 6 bases had no gene match. The CDR3, as DNA: TGCGCCAGCAGCCATGGGGACAGACAAAACTATGGCTACACCTTC. This encodes CASSHGDRQNYGYTF.

This clone was seen a single time. The V gene is TRBV5-4, the J gene TRBJ2-7; 12 bases fit TRBD1. The V segment lost 4 bases and the J segment 1 base; nucleotides outside the gene matches: 6. CDR3 size: 16 residues. From germline, CDR1 is SGHNT and CDR2 YYREEE (reference sequence). The CDR3 coding sequence is TGTGCCAGCAGCGTGGGACAGGGGGCGGGATCCTACGAGCAGTACTTC. Its protein product is CASSVGQGAGSYEQYF.

The chain couples TRBV3-1 (or the pseudogene TRBV3-2) to TRBJ1-1; a weak D match, TRBD1 (6 bases). The CDR3 covers 16 residues. Between the trimmed V and J ends, which lost 4 bases and 1 base, there was a span of 16 bases. Germline CDR1 and CDR2: LGHDT and YNNKEL (reference sequence). CDR3: CASSLGSGGANTEAFF. CDR3 nucleotides: TGTGCCAGCAGCCTGGGGTCCGGGGGGGCGAACACTGAAGCTTTCTTT.

V usage is TRBV4-3 and J usage is TRBJ1-2; weak D call: TRBD1 (6 bases). CDR1 and CDR2 from the germline V gene are LGHNA and YSLEER. With 2 bases removed from V and 6 bases from J, the gap between germline ends came to 10 bases. CDR3 length: 13 residues. The CDR3 loop reads CASSQTQGDGYTF. DNA of the CDR3: TGCGCCAGCAGCCAAACACAGGGAGATGGCTACACCTTC.